This entry is about one T cell receptor beta chain. The antigen is not known. The entry originates in a study of OX40 agonist ivuxolimab in advanced cancers. Study information: Every 2 weeks, patients received ivuxolimab intravenously, dosed at 0.01 to 10 mg/kg.

Assay: immunoSEQ multiplex PCR; the TCRdb copy retains only in-frame clones and omits some. The data show about 69,000 clones, approximately 90% seen once. With V trimmed by 6 bases and J by 5 bases, 2 bases remained unmatched. CDR3 length: 12 amino acids. Germline lookup yields CDR1 SGHAT and CDR2 FQNNGV. Study-level results: On average, a greater number of expanded clones characterised CD8+ T cells relative to CD4+.

The J gene is TRBJ1-2, the V gene TRBV11-2; 8 bases fit TRBD1. Sequenced material: CD4+ or CD8+ T cells sorted from blood, taken in a trial of the OX40 agonist ivuxolimab. The source of this sequence is an adult with an advanced solid tumor such as melanoma, head and neck, liver or kidney cancer. In nucleotides, the CDR3 is TGTGCCAGCAGTCGGACAGGGTATGGCTACACCTTC. This codes for CASSRTGYGYTF.